This passage covers 8 T cell receptor beta chains from one sample sequenced in a study of monozygotic twins with inflammatory bowel disease. Reprocessing the 5' RACE reads, TCRdb reports a single entry for every CDR3 protein and omits DNA. Its clone listing holds around 370,000 distinct CDR3 sequences. Specimen: blood. These receptors all stem from a human donor with ulcerative colitis or Crohn's disease, or a healthy co-twin of an affected twin (not recorded which).

This rearrangement joins TRBV24-1 to TRBJ1-1; TCRdb indicates TRBD1, and absent DNA this call remains unverified. The CDR3 has 19 residues. The V gene's germline CDR1 is KGHDR and CDR2 SFDVKD. CDR3 sequence reads: CAVQTGDRNSICWNTEAFF.

The chain joins TRBV3-1 to TRBJ2-1. CDR1 LGHDT and CDR2 YNNKEL come from the germline V gene (reference sequence). The CDR3 totals 12 residues. The CDR3 region is CASSRSGDEQFF.

The V and J genes are TRBV7-6 and TRBJ2-1; TCRdb gives TRBD1 as the D gene, but with no DNA this cannot be confirmed. CDR3 length equals 18 residues. The germline V gene encodes CDR1 SGHVS and CDR2 FNYEAQ. The CDR3 here is CASSFNPPAAGGNNEQFF.

The chain joins TRBV20-1 to TRBJ2-5. Germline values: CDR1 DFQATT, CDR2 SNEGSKA (reference sequence). This CDR3 has 15 amino acids. This chain's CDR3 is CSARDVSAEQETQYF.

V gene TRBV7-2 combines with J gene TRBJ1-2; checking the TCRdb D call of TRBD1 is not possible without DNA. CDR3 length: 13 amino acids. Germline V lookup: CDR1 SGHTA, CDR2 FQGNSA. The CDR3 spells CASSSDRHYGYTF.

This rearrangement joins TRBV20-1 to TRBJ2-7; TCRdb picks TRBD1, but there is no DNA to check that call. Per germline, CDR1 DFQATT and CDR2 SNEGSKA (reference sequence). The CDR3 loop spans 13 amino acids. The CDR3: CSAHGTGSYEQYF.

The gene calls are TRBV6-6 and TRBJ1-4. The CDR3 is made up of 14 amino acids. The germline gives CDR1 MNHNY, CDR2 SVGAGI (reference sequence). The chain's CDR3 is CASYGVTEGEKLFF.

The chain's CDR3 is CASSLMTNQETQYF. The chain links TRBV5-1 to TRBJ2-5; TCRdb selects TRBD2, and the lack of DNA leaves this call unchecked. The CDR3 has 14 residues. The germline gives CDR1 SGHRS, CDR2 YFSETQ.